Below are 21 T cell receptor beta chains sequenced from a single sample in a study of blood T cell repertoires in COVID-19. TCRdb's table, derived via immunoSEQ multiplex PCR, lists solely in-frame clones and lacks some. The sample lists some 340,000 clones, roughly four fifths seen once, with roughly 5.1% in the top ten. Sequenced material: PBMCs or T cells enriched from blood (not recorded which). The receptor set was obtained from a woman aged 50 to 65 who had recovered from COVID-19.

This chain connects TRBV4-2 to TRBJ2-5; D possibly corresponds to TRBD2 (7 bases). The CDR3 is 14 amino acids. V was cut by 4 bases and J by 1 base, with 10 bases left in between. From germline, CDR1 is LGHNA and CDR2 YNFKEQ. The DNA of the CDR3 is TGTGCCAGCAGCCTAGGGGGGGTCCAAGAGACCCAGTACTTC. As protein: CASSLGGVQETQYF.

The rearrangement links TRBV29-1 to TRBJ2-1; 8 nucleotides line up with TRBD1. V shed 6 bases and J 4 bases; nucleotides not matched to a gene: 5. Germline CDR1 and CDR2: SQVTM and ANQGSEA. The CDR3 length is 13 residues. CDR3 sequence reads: CSVAGGAYNEQFF. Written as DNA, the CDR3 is TGCAGCGTCGCAGGGGGCGCATACAATGAGCAGTTCTTC.

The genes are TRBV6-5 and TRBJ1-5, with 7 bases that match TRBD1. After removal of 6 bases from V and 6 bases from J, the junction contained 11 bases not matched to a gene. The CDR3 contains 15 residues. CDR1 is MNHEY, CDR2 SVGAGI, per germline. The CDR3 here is CASSLRGPLTQPQHF. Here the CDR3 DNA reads TGTGCCAGCAGCCTAAGGGGGCCTTTAACTCAGCCCCAGCATTTT.

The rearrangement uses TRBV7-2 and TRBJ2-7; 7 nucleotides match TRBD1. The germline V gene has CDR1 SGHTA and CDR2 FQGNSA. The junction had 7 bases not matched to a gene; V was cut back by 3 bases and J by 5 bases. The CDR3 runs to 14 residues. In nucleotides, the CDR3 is TGTGCCAGCAGCTTGAACAGGGGTGGCAACGAGCAGTACTTC. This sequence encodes CASSLNRGGNEQYF.

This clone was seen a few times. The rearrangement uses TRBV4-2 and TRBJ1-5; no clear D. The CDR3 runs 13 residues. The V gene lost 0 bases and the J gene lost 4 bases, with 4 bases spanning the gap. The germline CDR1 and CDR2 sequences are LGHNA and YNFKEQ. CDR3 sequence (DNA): TGTGCCAGCAGCCAAGACCAGAATCAGCCCCAGCATTTT. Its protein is CASSQDQNQPQHF.

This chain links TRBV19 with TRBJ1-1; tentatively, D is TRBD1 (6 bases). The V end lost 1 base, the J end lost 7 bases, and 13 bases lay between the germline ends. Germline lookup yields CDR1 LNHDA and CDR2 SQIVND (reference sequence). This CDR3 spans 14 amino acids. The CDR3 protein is CASSIVGTNLEAFF. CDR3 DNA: TGTGCCAGTAGTATAGTTGGGACAAACCTTGAAGCTTTCTTT.

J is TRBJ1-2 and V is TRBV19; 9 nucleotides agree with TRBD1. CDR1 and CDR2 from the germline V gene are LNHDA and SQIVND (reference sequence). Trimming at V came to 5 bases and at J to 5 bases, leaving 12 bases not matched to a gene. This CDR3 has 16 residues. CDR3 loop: CASSATQGASTYGYTF. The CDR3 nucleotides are TGTGCCAGTAGTGCCACACAGGGGGCCTCGACGTATGGCTACACCTTC.

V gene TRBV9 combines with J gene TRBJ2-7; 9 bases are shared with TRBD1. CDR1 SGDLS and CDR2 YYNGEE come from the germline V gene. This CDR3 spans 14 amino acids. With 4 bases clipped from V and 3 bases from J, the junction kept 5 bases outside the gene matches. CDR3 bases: TGTGCCAGCAGCTACGGGGACAGGGACTACGAGCAGTACTTC. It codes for CASSYGDRDYEQYF.

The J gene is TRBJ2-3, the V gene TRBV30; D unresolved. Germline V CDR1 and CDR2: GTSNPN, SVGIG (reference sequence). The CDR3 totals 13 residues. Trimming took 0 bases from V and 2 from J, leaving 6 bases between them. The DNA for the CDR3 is TGTGCCTGGAGTGTTTCTTACACAGATACGCAGTATTTT. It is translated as CAWSVSYTDTQYF.

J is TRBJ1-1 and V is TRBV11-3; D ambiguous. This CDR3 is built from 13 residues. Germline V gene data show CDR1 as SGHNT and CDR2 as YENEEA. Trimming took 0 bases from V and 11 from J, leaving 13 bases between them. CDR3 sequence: CASSLDPGARAFF. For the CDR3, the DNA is TGTGCCAGCAGCTTAGATCCGGGAGCCCGGGCTTTCTTT.

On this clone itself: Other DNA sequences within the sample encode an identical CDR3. The CDR3 nucleotides are TGTGCCAGCAGCTTGTCAGGGGGCAATCAGCCCCAGCATTTT. It codes for CASSLSGGNQPQHF. The chain carries TRBV5-6 and TRBJ1-5, with D possibly being TRBD1 (6 bases). This CDR3 region has 14 residues. The V end lost 1 base, the J end lost 2 bases, and 7 bases lay between the germline ends. Germline CDR1 reads SGHDT; CDR2 reads YYEEEE.

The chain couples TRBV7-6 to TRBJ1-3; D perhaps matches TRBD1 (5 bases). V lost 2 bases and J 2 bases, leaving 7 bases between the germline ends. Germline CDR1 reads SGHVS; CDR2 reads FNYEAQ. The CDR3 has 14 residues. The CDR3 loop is CASSLTGAGNTIYF. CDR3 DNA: TGTGCCAGCAGCTTAACGGGGGCTGGAAACACCATATATTTT.

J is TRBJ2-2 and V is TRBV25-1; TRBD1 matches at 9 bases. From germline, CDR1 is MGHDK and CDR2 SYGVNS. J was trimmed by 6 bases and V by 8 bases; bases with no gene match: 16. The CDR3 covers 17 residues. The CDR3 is CASLVKNGTGFPGELFF. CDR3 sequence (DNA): TGTGCCAGCCTTGTTAAGAACGGGACAGGGTTTCCCGGGGAGCTGTTTTTT.

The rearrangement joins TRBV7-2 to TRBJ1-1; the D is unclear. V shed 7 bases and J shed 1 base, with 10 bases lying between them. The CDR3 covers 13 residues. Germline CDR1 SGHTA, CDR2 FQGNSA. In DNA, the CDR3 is TGTGCCAGCACTGCGACACCGAACACTGAAGCTTTCTTT. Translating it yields CASTATPNTEAFF.

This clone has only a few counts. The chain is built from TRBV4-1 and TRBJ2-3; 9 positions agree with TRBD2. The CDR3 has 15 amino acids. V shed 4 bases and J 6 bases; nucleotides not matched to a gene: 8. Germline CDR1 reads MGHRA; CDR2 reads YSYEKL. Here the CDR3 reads CASSRLAGAPDTQYF. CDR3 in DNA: TGCGCCAGCAGCCGATTAGCGGGAGCTCCGGATACGCAGTATTTT.

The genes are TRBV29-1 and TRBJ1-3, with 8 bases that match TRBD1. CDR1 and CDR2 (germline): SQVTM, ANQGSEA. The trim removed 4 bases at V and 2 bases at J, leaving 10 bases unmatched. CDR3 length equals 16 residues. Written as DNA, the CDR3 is TGCAGCGTTGCACTCCATGACAGGGGAACTGGAAACACCATATATTTT. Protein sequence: CSVALHDRGTGNTIYF.

CDR3 residues: CASSVRAVTDTQYF. CDR3 DNA sequence: TGTGCCAGCAGCGTCAGGGCGGTCACAGATACGCAGTATTTT. The chain couples TRBV9 to TRBJ2-3, with a tentative D call TRBD1 (5 bases). The V gene's germline CDR1 is SGDLS and CDR2 YYNGEE. The CDR3 runs 14 residues. V was cut by 2 bases and J by 2 bases, with 9 bases left in between.

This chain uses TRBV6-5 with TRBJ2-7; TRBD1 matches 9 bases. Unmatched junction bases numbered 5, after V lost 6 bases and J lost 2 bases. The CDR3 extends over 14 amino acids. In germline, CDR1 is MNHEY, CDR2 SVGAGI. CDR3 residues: CASRGQGLTYEQYF. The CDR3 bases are TGTGCCAGCAGGGGACAGGGTCTCACCTACGAGCAGTACTTC.

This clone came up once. CDR3 sequence: CASSSQPGQQNEKLFF. Written as DNA, the CDR3 is TGTGCCAGCAGCTCGCAGCCGGGACAACAGAACGAAAAACTGTTTTTT. V usage is TRBV5-6 and J usage is TRBJ1-4; TRBD1 might be the D (6 bases). V was cut by 3 bases and J by 8 bases, with 20 bases left in between. CDR1 is SGHDT and CDR2 is YYEEEE in the germline V gene. The CDR3 has 16 residues. Variable domain in full (rest from reference TRBV5-6 and TRBJ1-4): DAGVTQSPTHLIKTRGQQVTLRCSPKSGHDTVSWYQQALGQGPQFIFQYYEEEERQRGNFPDRFSGHQFPNYSSELNVNALLLGDSALYLCASSSQPGQQNEKLFFGSGTQLSVL.

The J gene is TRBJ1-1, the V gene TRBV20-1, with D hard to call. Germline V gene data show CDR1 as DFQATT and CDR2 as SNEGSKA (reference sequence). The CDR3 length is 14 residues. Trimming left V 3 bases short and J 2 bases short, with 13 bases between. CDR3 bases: TGCAGTGCTAGTTTATCCGGGGTCAACACTGAAGCTTTCTTT. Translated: CSASLSGVNTEAFF.

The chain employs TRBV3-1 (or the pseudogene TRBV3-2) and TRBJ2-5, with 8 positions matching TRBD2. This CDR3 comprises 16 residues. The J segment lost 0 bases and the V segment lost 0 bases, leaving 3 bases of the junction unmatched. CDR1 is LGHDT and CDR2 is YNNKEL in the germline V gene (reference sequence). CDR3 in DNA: TGTGCCAGCAGCCAAGAACTAGCGGCGTACCAAGAGACCCAGTACTTC. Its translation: CASSQELAAYQETQYF.